This T cell receptor (beta chain) was identified during a study of control samples from healthy donors and cancer patients. Trimming pared 4 bases from V and 5 bases from J, leaving 11 bases between. CDR3 length: 13 residues. Germline CDR1 and CDR2: SGHTA and FQGNSA. Clones were read by immunoSEQ multiplex PCR, and TCRdb kept only the in-frame ones, dropping some. The sample records some 250,000 clones, over 70% being singletons. The chain recombines TRBV7-2 with TRBJ1-1, with D unclear. The source is a woman aged 55-69 years with lung cancer. Sequencing was carried out using PBMCs. The CDR3 DNA reads as TGTGCCAGCAGCTACGGGAAACGGACTGAAGCTTTCTTT. This encodes CASSYGKRTEAFF. The entire variable domain, with the rest obtained from reference TRBV7-2 and TRBJ1-1, is as follows: GAGVSQSPSNKVTEKGKDVELRCDPISGHTALYWYRQSLGQGLEFLIYFQGNSAPDKSGLPSDRFSAERTGGSVSTLTIQRTQQEDSAVYLCASSYGKRTEAFFGQGTRLTVV.